The T cell receptor beta chain under discussion was sequenced for a study of blood T cell repertoires in COVID-19. Study background: Both acute and convalescent COVID-19 samples were obtained from the United States, Italy and Spain.

V trimming: 5 bases; J trimming: 7 bases; junction bases outside the gene matches: 9. The germline CDR1 and CDR2 sequences are PRHDT and FYEKMQ (reference sequence). This CDR3 is built from 16 residues. Seattle cases were enrolled at active infection and followed longitudinally. Methods used by the authors: Reference gene primer amplification gave estimated nucleated cell counts. Sequencing was performed with immunoSEQ multiplex PCR; in TCRdb, only in-frame clones are kept and a portion is missing. The V and J calls and the clone size are those of that table, but D and trimming were determined from the DNA. This sample has over 150,000 clones, with approximately 91% found just once.

The sample comprised peripheral blood. The sequence was collected from a man aged 18 to 30 with COVID-19, enrolled during active disease. This sequence joins TRBV13 and TRBJ1-6, with 9 bases aligning to TRBD1. CDR3: CASSVGQGLGNSPLHF. In DNA, the CDR3 is TGTGCCAGCAGCGTCGGACAGGGGTTGGGCAATTCACCCCTCCACTTT.